This TCR beta chain was sequenced during a study of T cell clonotyping in hematopoietic cell transplantation. As for the study in general: Pretransplant recipient samples were taken after cytoreduction.

Notes on this clone: Antigen specificity is unknown.

Overall study findings and caveats: Few recipient clonotypes overlapped donors; over 97% were de novo at given depth. After transplant, recipient diversity fell while pathologically expanded clonotypes grew through day 180.

Time point noted: recipient sample about 28 days before transplant, after cytoreduction. Blood collection times were about day -28 and days 30, 100, 180 posttransplant. The length of the CDR3 is 16 residues. J lost 5 bases, V lost 4 bases, and 12 bases had no gene match. Germline V gives CDR1 SGHTA, CDR2 FQGNSA. Generated by immunoSEQ multiplex PCR, the TCRdb table keeps only in-frame clones and is missing some. The sample holds 45,000 or so clones; roughly 85% are singletons and the top ten take 5.3%. The specimen comprised peripheral blood mononuclear cells, sampled before stem cell transplant. This sequence originates from a man in his 60s with myelodysplastic syndrome. Some clones in this sample may be carry-over from other donors' samples. V usage is TRBV7-2 and J usage is TRBJ2-5, with 8 nucleotides matching TRBD2. The DNA of the CDR3 is TGTGCCAGCAGCTCCGGGAGGGGAGGGAAGAGCGAGACCCAGTACTTC. This translates into CASSSGRGGKSETQYF.